The present T cell receptor (beta chain) was sequenced within a study of beta chain features in type 1 diabetes. Study-level background: The patient and healthy donor groups were comparable for age, gender and cell yields. Overall study results and limits: Type 1 diabetes patients had moderately but significantly shorter TCRB CDR3s in all four CD4+ subsets. A closer apparent resemblance between naive, central memory and Treg TCRB repertoires was seen in patients than in healthy donors.

Naive, central memory, regulatory and stem cell-like memory cells within the CD4+ compartment were sorted using CD45RO/CCR7/CD25/CD127/CD95/CD27. The sequenced template was cDNA made from the entire isolated RNA. This table comes from immunoSEQ multiplex PCR, and its TCRdb copy is limited to in-frame clones, with some not included. The data show a few hundred thousand clones, around 12% seen once. Worth noting for this clone: Its target is not known.

This receptor was taken from a man between 18 and 35 years old in good health. Sequenced: naive CD4+ T cells from blood.

This CDR3 is CASSQDRGRVYEQYF. CDR3 DNA: TGTGCCAGCAGCCAAGACAGGGGGCGCGTTTACGAGCAGTACTTC. The rearrangement joins TRBV14 to TRBJ2-7, with 8 bases fitting TRBD1. CDR1 is SGHDN, CDR2 FVKESK, per germline. Losses at the gene ends were 0 bases for V and 4 bases for J; bases not matched to a gene: 5. This CDR3 is 15 amino acids long.